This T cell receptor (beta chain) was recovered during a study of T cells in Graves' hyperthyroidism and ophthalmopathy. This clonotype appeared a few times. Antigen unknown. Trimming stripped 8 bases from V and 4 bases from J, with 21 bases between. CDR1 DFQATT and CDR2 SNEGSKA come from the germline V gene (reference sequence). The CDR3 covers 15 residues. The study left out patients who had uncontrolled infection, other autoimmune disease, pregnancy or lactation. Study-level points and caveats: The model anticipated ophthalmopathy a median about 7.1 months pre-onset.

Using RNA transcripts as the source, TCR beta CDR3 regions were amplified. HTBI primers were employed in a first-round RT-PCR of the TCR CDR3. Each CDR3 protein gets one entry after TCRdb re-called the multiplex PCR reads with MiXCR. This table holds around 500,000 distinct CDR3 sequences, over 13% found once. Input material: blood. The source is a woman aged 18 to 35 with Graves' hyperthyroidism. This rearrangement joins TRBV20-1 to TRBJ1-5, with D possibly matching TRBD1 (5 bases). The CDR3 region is CSTIPGWDRNQPQHF. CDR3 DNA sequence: TGCAGTACTATCCCTGGTTGGGACCGAAATCAGCCCCAGCATTTT.